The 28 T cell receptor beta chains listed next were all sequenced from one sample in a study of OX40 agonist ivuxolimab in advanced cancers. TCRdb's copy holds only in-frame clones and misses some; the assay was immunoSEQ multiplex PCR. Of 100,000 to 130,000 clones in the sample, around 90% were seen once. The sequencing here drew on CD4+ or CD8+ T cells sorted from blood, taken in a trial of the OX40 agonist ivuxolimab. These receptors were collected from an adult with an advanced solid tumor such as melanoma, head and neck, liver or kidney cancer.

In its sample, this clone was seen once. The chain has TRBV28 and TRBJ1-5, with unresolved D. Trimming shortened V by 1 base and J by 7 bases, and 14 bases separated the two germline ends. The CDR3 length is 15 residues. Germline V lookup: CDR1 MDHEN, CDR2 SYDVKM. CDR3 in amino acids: CASSLFVAGSQPQHF. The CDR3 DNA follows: TGTGCCAGCAGTTTATTCGTCGCGGGGTCCCAGCCCCAGCATTTT.

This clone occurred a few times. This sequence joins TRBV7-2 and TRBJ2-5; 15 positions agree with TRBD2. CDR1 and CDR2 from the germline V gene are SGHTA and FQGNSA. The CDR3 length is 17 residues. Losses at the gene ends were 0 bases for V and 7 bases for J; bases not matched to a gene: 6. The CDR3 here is CASSLAWTSGREGTQYF. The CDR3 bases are TGTGCCAGCAGCTTAGCGTGGACTAGCGGGAGGGAGGGGACCCAGTACTTC.

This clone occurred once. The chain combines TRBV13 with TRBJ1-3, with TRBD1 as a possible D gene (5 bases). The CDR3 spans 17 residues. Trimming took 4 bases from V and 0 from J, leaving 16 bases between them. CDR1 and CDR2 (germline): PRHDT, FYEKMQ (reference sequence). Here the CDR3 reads CASSSGTPYFSGNTIYF. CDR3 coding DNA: TGTGCCAGCAGCTCCGGGACGCCCTATTTCTCTGGAAACACCATATATTTT. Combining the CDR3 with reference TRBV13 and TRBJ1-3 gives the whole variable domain AAGVIQSPRHLIKEKRETATLKCYPIPRHDTVYWYQQGPGQDPQFLISFYEKMQSDKGSIPDRFSAQQFSDYHSELNMSSLELGDSALYFCASSSGTPYFSGNTIYFGEGSWLTVV.

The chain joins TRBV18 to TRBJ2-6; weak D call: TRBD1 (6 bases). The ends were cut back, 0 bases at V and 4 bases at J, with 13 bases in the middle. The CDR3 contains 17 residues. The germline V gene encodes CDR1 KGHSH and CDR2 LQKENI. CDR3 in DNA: TGTGCCAGCTCACCACCCCCAGGGGTATCCGGGGCCAACGTCCTGACTTTC. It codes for CASSPPPGVSGANVLTF.

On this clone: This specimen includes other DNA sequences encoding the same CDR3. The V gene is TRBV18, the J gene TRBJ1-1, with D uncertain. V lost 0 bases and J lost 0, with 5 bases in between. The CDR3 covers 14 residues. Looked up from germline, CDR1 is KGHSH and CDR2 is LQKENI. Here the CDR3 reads CASSPPALNTEAFF. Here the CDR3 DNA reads TGTGCCAGCTCACCACCCGCACTGAACACTGAAGCTTTCTTT.

Here the CDR3 reads CASSIAEGQPQHF. For the CDR3, the DNA is TGTGCCAGTAGTATAGCCGAAGGTCAGCCCCAGCATTTT. This chain uses TRBV19 with TRBJ1-5; unclear D gene. Between the trimmed V and J ends, which lost 1 base and 6 bases, there was a span of 7 bases. The CDR3 spans 13 residues. Per germline, CDR1 LNHDA and CDR2 SQIVND (reference sequence).

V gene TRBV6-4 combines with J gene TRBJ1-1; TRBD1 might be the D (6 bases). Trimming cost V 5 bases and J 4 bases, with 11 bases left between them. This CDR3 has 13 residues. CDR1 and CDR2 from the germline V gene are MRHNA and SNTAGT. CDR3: CASSWGRGTEAFF. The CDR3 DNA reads TGTGCCAGCAGTTGGGGGCGCGGCACTGAAGCTTTCTTT.

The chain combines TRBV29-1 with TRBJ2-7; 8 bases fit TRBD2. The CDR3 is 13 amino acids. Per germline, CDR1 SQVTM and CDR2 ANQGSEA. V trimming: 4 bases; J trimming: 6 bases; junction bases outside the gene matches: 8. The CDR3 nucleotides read TGCAGCGTTGGTCGAGTAGCGGGACCCGAGCAGTACTTC. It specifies CSVGRVAGPEQYF.

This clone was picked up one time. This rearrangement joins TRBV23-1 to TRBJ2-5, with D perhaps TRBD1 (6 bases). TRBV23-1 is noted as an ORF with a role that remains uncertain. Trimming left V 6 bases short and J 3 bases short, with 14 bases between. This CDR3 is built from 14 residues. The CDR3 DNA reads TGCGCCAGCAGCCAAAGGGACAATAAAGAGACCCAGTACTTC. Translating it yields CASSQRDNKETQYF.

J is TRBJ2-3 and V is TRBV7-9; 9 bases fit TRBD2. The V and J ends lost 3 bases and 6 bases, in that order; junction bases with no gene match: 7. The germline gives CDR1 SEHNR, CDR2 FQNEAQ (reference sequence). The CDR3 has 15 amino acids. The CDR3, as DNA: TGTGCCAGCAGCTTCGAGGCGGGAGGGTTGGATACGCAGTATTTT. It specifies CASSFEAGGLDTQYF.

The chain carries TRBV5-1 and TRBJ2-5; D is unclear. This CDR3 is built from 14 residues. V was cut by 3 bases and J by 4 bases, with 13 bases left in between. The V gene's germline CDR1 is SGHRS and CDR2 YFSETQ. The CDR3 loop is CASSSARSGETQYF. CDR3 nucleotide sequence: TGCGCCAGCAGCTCAGCTAGGTCGGGAGAGACCCAGTACTTC.

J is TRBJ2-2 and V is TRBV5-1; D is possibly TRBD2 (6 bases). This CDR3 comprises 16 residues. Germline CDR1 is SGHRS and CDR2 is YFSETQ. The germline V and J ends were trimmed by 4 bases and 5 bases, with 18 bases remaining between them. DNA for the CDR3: TGCGCCAGCAGCGTAAGGCCCGACGGAGGGACCGGGGAGCTGTTTTTT. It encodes CASSVRPDGGTGELFF.

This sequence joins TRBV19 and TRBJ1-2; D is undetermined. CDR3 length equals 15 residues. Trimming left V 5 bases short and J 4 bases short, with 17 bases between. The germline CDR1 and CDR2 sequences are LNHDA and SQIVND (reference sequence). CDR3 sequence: CASSPRTGPRYGYTF. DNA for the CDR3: TGTGCCAGTAGTCCGAGGACCGGGCCCCGCTATGGCTACACCTTC.

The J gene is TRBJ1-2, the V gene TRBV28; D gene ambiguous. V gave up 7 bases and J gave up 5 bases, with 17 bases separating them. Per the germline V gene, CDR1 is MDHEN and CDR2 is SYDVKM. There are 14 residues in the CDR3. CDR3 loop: CASNRYQLYYGYTF. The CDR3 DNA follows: TGTGCCAGCAATCGGTATCAGCTTTATTATGGCTACACCTTC.

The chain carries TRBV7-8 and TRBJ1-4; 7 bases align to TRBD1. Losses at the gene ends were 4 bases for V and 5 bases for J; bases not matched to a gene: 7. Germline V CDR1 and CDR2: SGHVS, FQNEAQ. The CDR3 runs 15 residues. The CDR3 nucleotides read TGTGCCAGCAGCTCACCATCGACAGGGAATGAAAAACTGTTTTTT. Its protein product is CASSSPSTGNEKLFF. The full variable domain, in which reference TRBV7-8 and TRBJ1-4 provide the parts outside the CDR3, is GAGVSQSPRYKVAKRGQDVALRCDPISGHVSLFWYQQALGQGPEFLTYFQNEAQLDKSGLPSDRFFAERPEGSVSTLKIQRTQQEDSAVYLCASSSPSTGNEKLFFGSGTQLSVL.

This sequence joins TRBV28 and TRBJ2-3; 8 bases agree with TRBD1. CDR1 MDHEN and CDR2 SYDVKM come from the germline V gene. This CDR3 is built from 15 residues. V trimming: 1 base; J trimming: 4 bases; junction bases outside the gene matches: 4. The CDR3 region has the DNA TGTGCCAGCAGTTTATCGAACAGGGGGGCAGATACGCAGTATTTT. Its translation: CASSLSNRGADTQYF.

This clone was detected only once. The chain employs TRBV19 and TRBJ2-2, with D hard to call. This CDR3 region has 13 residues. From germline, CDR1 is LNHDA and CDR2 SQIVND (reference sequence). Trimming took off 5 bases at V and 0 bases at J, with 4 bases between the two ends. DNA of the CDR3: TGTGCCAGTAGTGGCGCGAACACCGGGGAGCTGTTTTTT. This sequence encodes CASSGANTGELFF.

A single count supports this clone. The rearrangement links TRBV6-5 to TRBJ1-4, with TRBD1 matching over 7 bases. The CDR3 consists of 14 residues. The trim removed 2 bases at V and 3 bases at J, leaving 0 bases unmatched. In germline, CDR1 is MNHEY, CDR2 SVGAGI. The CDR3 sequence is CASSYDRANEKLFF. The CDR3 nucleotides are TGTGCCAGCAGTTACGACAGGGCTAATGAAAAACTGTTTTTT.

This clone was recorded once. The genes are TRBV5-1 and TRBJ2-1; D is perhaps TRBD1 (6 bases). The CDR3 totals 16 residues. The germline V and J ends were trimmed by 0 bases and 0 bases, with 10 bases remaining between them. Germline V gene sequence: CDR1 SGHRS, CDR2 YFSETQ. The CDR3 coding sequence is TGCGCCAGCAGCTTGGAGGGGGAACTCTCCTACAATGAGCAGTTCTTC. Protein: CASSLEGELSYNEQFF.

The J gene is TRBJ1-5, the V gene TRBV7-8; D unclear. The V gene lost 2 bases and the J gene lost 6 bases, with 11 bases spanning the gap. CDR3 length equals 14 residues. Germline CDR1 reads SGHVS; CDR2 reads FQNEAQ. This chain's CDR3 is CASSLLEGGQPQHF. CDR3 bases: TGTGCCAGCAGCTTACTCGAGGGCGGTCAGCCCCAGCATTTT.

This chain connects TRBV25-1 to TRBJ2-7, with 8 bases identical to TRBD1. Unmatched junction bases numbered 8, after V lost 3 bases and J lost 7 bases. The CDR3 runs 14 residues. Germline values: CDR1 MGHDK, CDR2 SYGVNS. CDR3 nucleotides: TGTGCCAGCAGTGAGCTGGACAGGGAAAAAGAGCAGTACTTC. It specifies CASSELDREKEQYF.

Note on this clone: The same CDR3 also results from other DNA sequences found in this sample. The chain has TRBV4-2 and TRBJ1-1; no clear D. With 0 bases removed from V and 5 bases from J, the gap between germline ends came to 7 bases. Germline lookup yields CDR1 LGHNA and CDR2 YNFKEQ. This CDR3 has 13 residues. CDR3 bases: TGTGCCAGCAGCCAAGATTACGAGACTGAAGCTTTCTTT. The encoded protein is CASSQDYETEAFF.

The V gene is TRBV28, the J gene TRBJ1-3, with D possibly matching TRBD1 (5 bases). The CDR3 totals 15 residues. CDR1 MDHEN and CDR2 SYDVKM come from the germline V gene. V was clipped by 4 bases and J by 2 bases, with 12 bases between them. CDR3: CASSSGTYPGNTIYF. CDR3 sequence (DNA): TGTGCCAGCAGTTCGGGGACCTACCCTGGAAACACCATATATTTT.

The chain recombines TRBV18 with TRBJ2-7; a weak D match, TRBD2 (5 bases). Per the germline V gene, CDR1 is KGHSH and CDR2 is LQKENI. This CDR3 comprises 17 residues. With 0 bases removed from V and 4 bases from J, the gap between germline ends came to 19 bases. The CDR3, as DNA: TGTGCCAGCTCACCACCGGGAGATTTGATTCGTCCGTACGAGCAGTACTTC. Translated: CASSPPGDLIRPYEQYF. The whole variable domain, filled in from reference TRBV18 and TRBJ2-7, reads NAGVMQNPRHLVRRRGQEARLRCSPMKGHSHVYWYRQLPEEGLKFMVYLQKENIIDESGMPKERFSAEFPKEGPSILRIQQVVRGDSAAYFCASSPPGDLIRPYEQYFGPGTRLTVT.

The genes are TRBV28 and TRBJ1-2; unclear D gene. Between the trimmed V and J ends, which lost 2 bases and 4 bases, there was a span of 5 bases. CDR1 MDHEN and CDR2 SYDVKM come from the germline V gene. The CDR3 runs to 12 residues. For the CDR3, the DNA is TGTGCCAGCAGTTTAACTACCTATGGCTACACCTTC. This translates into CASSLTTYGYTF.

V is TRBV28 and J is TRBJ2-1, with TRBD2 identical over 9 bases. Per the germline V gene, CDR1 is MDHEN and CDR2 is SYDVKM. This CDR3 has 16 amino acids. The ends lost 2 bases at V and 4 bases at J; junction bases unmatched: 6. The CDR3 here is CASSLTASGAYNEQFF. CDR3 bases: TGTGCCAGCAGTTTAACGGCTAGCGGGGCGTACAATGAGCAGTTCTTC.

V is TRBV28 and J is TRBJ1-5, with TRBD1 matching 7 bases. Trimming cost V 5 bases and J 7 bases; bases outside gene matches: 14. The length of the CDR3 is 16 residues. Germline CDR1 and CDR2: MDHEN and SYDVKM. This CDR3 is CASSRSYGTVSQPQHF. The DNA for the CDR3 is TGTGCCAGCAGTCGCAGCTACGGGACAGTTTCCCAGCCCCAGCATTTT.

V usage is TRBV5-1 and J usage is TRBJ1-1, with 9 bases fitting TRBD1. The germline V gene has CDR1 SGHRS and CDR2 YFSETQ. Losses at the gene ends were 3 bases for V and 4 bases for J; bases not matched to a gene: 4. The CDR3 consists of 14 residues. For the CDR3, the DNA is TGCGCCAGCAGCTCGACAGGGGGTTCCACTGAAGCTTTCTTT. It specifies CASSSTGGSTEAFF.